Below are 22 T cell receptor beta chains sequenced from a single sample in a study of blood T cell repertoires in COVID-19. Sequencing was performed with immunoSEQ multiplex PCR; in TCRdb, only in-frame clones are kept and a portion is missing. The sample records 150,000 to 200,000 clones, roughly 88% being singletons. What was sequenced was peripheral blood. These receptors were obtained from a man in his sixties with acute or convalescent COVID-19.

This sequence joins TRBV5-4 and TRBJ2-1, with 10 bases aligning to TRBD1. Germline trimming cut 3 bases from V and 5 bases from J; bases unmatched to any gene: 11. Looked up from germline, CDR1 is SGHNT and CDR2 is YYREEE (reference sequence). The CDR3 extends over 17 amino acids. CDR3 region: CASSSDRGRNLHNEQFF. The CDR3 DNA is TGTGCCAGCAGCTCTGACAGGGGGCGGAACCTCCACAATGAGCAGTTCTTC.

The rearrangement uses TRBV7-2 and TRBJ1-5; D not certain. This CDR3 is built from 15 residues. V was shortened by 1 base and J by 3 bases, with 10 bases between the two germline ends. Germline V gene sequence: CDR1 SGHTA, CDR2 FQGNSA. This chain's CDR3 is CASSLDSRYNQPQHF. The CDR3, as DNA: TGTGCCAGCAGCTTAGATTCGCGATACAATCAGCCCCAGCATTTT. Complete variable domain (other parts from reference TRBV7-2 and TRBJ1-5): GAGVSQSPSNKVTEKGKDVELRCDPISGHTALYWYRQSLGQGLEFLIYFQGNSAPDKSGLPSDRFSAERTGGSVSTLTIQRTQQEDSAVYLCASSLDSRYNQPQHFGDGTRLSIL.

This chain connects TRBV11-2 to TRBJ2-5; D perhaps matches TRBD2 (5 bases). This CDR3 spans 14 amino acids. Trimming took 5 bases from V and 1 from J, leaving 11 bases between them. Germline V gene sequence: CDR1 SGHAT, CDR2 FQNNGV. This CDR3 is CASSQSGAQETQYF. The CDR3 nucleotides read TGTGCCAGCAGCCAAAGCGGAGCCCAAGAGACCCAGTACTTC.

The chain uses TRBV5-1 and TRBJ2-5; perhaps TRBD2 as D (6 bases). Germline lookup yields CDR1 SGHRS and CDR2 YFSETQ. The CDR3 is 14 amino acids. The germline V and J ends were trimmed by 2 bases and 9 bases, with 17 bases remaining between them. CDR3 sequence: CASSFGGTEAAQYF. DNA of the CDR3: TGCGCCAGCAGCTTTGGAGGGACCGAGGCGGCCCAGTACTTC.

This rearrangement joins TRBV5-1 to TRBJ2-1; 7 bases are shared with TRBD2. The J segment lost 6 bases and the V segment lost 4 bases, leaving 4 bases of the junction unmatched. The CDR3 consists of 13 residues. The germline CDR1 and CDR2 sequences are SGHRS and YFSETQ. The CDR3 DNA follows: TGCGCCAGCAGCCCCCCGGGGGGCAATGAGCAGTTCTTC. This encodes CASSPPGGNEQFF.

This clone was picked up a small number of times. The gene calls are TRBV28 and TRBJ2-7, with TRBD1 matching over 11 bases. The CDR3 is made up of 15 amino acids. From germline, CDR1 is MDHEN and CDR2 SYDVKM. With V trimmed by 6 bases and J by 0 bases, 4 bases remained unmatched. CDR3 residues: CASRGQGAGSYEQYF. As DNA, the CDR3 is TGTGCCAGCAGAGGACAGGGGGCTGGCTCCTACGAGCAGTACTTC.

The genes are TRBV4-1 and TRBJ2-1; D gene unclear. The germline V gene encodes CDR1 MGHRA and CDR2 YSYEKL. The CDR3 extends over 15 amino acids. V lost 5 bases and J lost 0, with 11 bases in between. The CDR3 reads CASSFRLVSYNEQFF. CDR3 DNA: TGCGCCAGCAGCTTTCGACTGGTCTCCTACAATGAGCAGTTCTTC.

V gene TRBV7-9 combines with J gene TRBJ2-1; 7 bases are a match to TRBD2. Trimming took 7 bases from V and 4 from J; bases not matched to a gene: 7. Germline CDR1 and CDR2: SEHNR and FQNEAQ (reference sequence). The CDR3 length is 14 residues. The CDR3 DNA reads as TGTGCCAGCACCAGAAGCGGGAAGTACAATGAGCAGTTCTTC. Its protein is CASTRSGKYNEQFF.

V and J are TRBV2 and TRBJ1-1; TRBD1 matches at 8 bases. The ends lost 7 bases at V and 5 bases at J; junction bases unmatched: 6. Germline values: CDR1 SNHLY, CDR2 FYNNEI. This CDR3 spans 13 amino acids. CDR3 in DNA: TGTGCCAGCAACGGACAGGGAGGGACTGAAGCTTTCTTT. Protein: CASNGQGGTEAFF.

J is TRBJ2-1 and V is TRBV28, with 13 bases that match TRBD2. The germline V gene has CDR1 MDHEN and CDR2 SYDVKM. The CDR3 spans 18 residues. The junction had 8 bases not matched to a gene; V was cut back by 6 bases and J by 0 bases. The CDR3 sequence is CASSRGLAGVGSYNEQFF. For the CDR3, the DNA is TGTGCCAGCAGCCGTGGACTAGCGGGAGTCGGCTCCTACAATGAGCAGTTCTTC.

The rearrangement links TRBV28 to TRBJ2-2; D not certain. V was cut by 7 bases and J by 3 bases, with 3 bases left in between. This CDR3 spans 11 amino acids. The germline CDR1 and CDR2 sequences are MDHEN and SYDVKM. CDR3 nucleotides: TGTGCCAGCACCTACACCGGGGAGCTGTTTTTT. It translates to CASTYTGELFF.

This sequence joins TRBV19 and TRBJ2-7, with TRBD1 matching over 8 bases. CDR1 is LNHDA, CDR2 SQIVND, per germline (reference sequence). The V and J ends lost 3 bases and 3 bases, in that order; junction bases with no gene match: 7. The CDR3 extends over 15 amino acids. The CDR3 coding sequence is TGTGCCAGTAGTATGTCTACAGGGGGACGCTACGAGCAGTACTTC. The encoded protein is CASSMSTGGRYEQYF. Full variable domain (outside the CDR3, taken from reference TRBV19 and TRBJ2-7): DGGITQSPKYLFRKEGQNVTLSCEQNLNHDAMYWYRQDPGQGLRLIYYSQIVNDFQKGDIAEGYSVSREKKESFPLTVTSAQKNPTAFYLCASSMSTGGRYEQYFGPGTRLTVT.

This chain connects TRBV19 to TRBJ2-5, with 8 bases aligning to TRBD1. Germline CDR1 LNHDA, CDR2 SQIVND (reference sequence). The CDR3 has 18 amino acids. Germline trimming cut 5 bases from V and 4 bases from J; bases unmatched to any gene: 18. CDR3 in amino acids: CASSPPRTGTLARETQYF. CDR3 nucleotide sequence: TGTGCCAGTAGTCCGCCCCGGACAGGGACGCTGGCCAGAGAGACCCAGTACTTC.

The chain recombines TRBV5-1 with TRBJ2-1; 10 positions match TRBD2. J gave up 8 bases and V 1 base, and 9 bases lay outside the gene matches. CDR1 is SGHRS and CDR2 is YFSETQ in the germline V gene. The CDR3 is made up of 16 amino acids. The CDR3 region has the DNA TGCGCCAGCAGCTTGATTCCTAGCGGGAGTTGGGATGAGCAGTTCTTC. Residues: CASSLIPSGSWDEQFF.

This rearrangement joins TRBV20-1 to TRBJ2-7; the D gene is possibly TRBD1 (5 bases). The CDR3 spans 11 residues. Germline V gene data show CDR1 as DFQATT and CDR2 as SNEGSKA (reference sequence). Trimming left V 6 bases short and J 7 bases short, with 13 bases between. As DNA, the CDR3 is TGCAGTGCCGGACCGGCAGGGGAGCAGTACTTC. Encoded protein: CSAGPAGEQYF.

V is TRBV19 and J is TRBJ1-5; D is perhaps TRBD1 (5 bases). Germline lookup yields CDR1 LNHDA and CDR2 SQIVND (reference sequence). V shed 2 bases and J shed 1 base, with 15 bases lying between them. This CDR3 region has 17 residues. Written as DNA, the CDR3 is TGTGCCAGTAGTATAACGGGGACGGGGGGGAGCAATCAGCCCCAGCATTTT. This translates into CASSITGTGGSNQPQHF.

The rearrangement uses TRBV6-5 and TRBJ1-1; 8 bases line up with TRBD1. CDR3 size: 13 residues. Losses at the gene ends were 11 bases for V and 6 bases for J; bases not matched to a gene: 11. Per the germline V gene, CDR1 is MNHEY and CDR2 is SVGAGI. CDR3 sequence (DNA): TGTGCCGCTCATGGGGCAGGGGGCGCTGAAGCTTTCTTT. It is translated as CAAHGAGGAEAFF.

CDR3 bases: TGTGCCAGCAGTGAACAGGCTAGCGGGACGGAGACCCAGTACTTC. This gives the protein CASSEQASGTETQYF. This chain uses TRBV2 with TRBJ2-5; 9 nucleotides align to TRBD2. This CDR3 is built from 15 residues. Germline CDR1 SNHLY, CDR2 FYNNEI. V trimming: 2 bases; J trimming: 5 bases; junction bases outside the gene matches: 6.

The V call is TRBV2, the J call TRBJ2-5; possibly TRBD1 for D (7 bases). The CDR3 consists of 17 residues. The germline V and J ends were trimmed by 4 bases and 5 bases, with 23 bases remaining between them. CDR1 is SNHLY and CDR2 is FYNNEI in the germline V gene. The CDR3 loop is CASSGGGGSGYGETQYF. In DNA form, the CDR3 reads TGTGCCAGCAGTGGCGGAGGGGGCAGCGGGTATGGCGAGACCCAGTACTTC.

The chain combines TRBV7-8 with TRBJ2-2; 7 nucleotides match TRBD1. This CDR3 spans 14 amino acids. J was trimmed by 8 bases and V by 4 bases; bases with no gene match: 7. Germline V gives CDR1 SGHVS, CDR2 FQNEAQ. The CDR3 loop reads CASSSRGGGGELFF. For the CDR3, the DNA is TGTGCCAGCAGCTCTCGAGGGGGCGGAGGGGAGCTGTTTTTT.

The chain joins TRBV5-5 to TRBJ1-1; D might be TRBD1 (5 bases). Germline CDR1 and CDR2: SGHKS and YYEKEE (reference sequence). The CDR3 is made up of 15 amino acids. Trimming cost V 4 bases and J 0 bases, with 13 bases left between them. CDR3 sequence (DNA): TGTGCCAGCAGCCTGAGTGGGGGGATGAACACTGAAGCTTTCTTT. Translated, it gives CASSLSGGMNTEAFF.

This clone has more than one count but fewer than ten. The chain has TRBV19 and TRBJ1-4; no clear D gene. Germline-derived CDR1 and CDR2 are LNHDA and SQIVND (reference sequence). This CDR3 is 15 amino acids long. The V gene lost 2 bases and the J gene lost 3 bases, with 10 bases spanning the gap. CDR3 coding DNA: TGTGCCAGTAGTATAATTTGGGCAGCTAATGAAAAACTGTTTTTT. Its translation is CASSIIWAANEKLFF.